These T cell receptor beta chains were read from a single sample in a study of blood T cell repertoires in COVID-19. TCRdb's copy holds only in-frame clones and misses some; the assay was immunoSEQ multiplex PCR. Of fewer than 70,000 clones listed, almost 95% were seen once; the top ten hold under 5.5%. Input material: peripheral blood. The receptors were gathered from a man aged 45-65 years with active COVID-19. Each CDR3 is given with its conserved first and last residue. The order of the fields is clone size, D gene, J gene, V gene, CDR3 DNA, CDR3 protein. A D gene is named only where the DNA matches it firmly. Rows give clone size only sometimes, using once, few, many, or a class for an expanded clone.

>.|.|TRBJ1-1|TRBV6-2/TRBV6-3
TGTGCCAGCAGCATCGCACCAGGCTTTGAAGCTTTCTTT
CASSIAPGFEAFF
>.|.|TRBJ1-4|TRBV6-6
TGTGCCAGCAGTTACGGACACAGTGAAAAACTGTTTTTT
CASSYGHSEKLFF
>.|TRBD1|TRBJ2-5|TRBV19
TGTGCCAGTAGTTTGACCGGGACAGCAGGCTGGGAGACCCAGTACTTC
CASSLTGTAGWETQYF
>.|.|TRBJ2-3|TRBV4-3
TGCGCCAGCAGCCAAGGGGCTGAGGGCTTAAGCACAGATACGCAGTATTTT
CASSQGAEGLSTDTQYF
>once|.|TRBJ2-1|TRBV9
TGTGCCAGCAGCGTATGGGGGGGCACTCACAATGAGCAGTTCTTC
CASSVWGGTHNEQFF
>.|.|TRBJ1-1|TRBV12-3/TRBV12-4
TGTGCCAGCAGTCTGGGACTTTACACTGAAGCTTTCTTT
CASSLGLYTEAFF
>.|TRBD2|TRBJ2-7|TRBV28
TGTGCCAGCAGTTATCTAGCGGGAAGTAAGGACGAGCAGTACTTC
CASSYLAGSKDEQYF
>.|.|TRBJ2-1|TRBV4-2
TGTGCCAGCAGCCAAGAGATAGGAGGTAGCGCTCACTACAATGAGCAGTTCTTC
CASSQEIGGSAHYNEQFF
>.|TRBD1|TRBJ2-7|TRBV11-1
TGTGCCAGCAGCCGATACCAACAGGGGGCGGTCGAGCAGTACTTC
CASSRYQQGAVEQYF
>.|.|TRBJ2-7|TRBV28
TGTGCCAGCAGTTTTGGCGTGTGGACGCTAGCCGAGCAGTACTTC
CASSFGVWTLAEQYF
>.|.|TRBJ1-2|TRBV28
TGTGCCAGCAGTTTAAGTTTCAAGGGGGATGGCTACACCTTC
CASSLSFKGDGYTF
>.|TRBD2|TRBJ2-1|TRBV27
TGTGCCAGCAGATACTCACTAGCGGGGGGCCACAATGAGCAGTTCTTC
CASRYSLAGGHNEQFF
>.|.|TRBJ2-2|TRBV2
TGTGCCAGCAGTGAGGACACCACCGGGGAGCTGTTTTTT
CASSEDTTGELFF
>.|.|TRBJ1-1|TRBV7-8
TGTGCCAGCAGCAAGCAGCCAGGGGTCAGCACTGAAGCTTTCTTT
CASSKQPGVSTEAFF
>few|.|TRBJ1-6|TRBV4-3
TGCGCCAGCAGCCAAGATCGGGGAGGGGATTCACCCCTCCACTTT
CASSQDRGGDSPLHF
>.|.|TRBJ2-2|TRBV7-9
TGTGCCAGCAGCTTAGCGGGGCGAGGCGGGGAGCTGTTTTTT
CASSLAGRGGELFF
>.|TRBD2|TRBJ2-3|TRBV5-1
TGCGCCAGCAGCTTGAGCGGGAGGGCCGAAGATACGCAGTATTTT
CASSLSGRAEDTQYF
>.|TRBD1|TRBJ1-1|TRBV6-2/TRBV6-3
TGTGCCAGCAGTTCCCAGACAGGGGTGTTCGGAGCTTTCTTT
CASSSQTGVFGAFF
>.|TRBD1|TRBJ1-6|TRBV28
TGTGCCAGCAGTTCCCCTACCGGGACAGGCGGTTTCTCCCTCCACTTT
CASSSPTGTGGFSLHF
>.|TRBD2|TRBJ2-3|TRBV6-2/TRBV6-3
TGTGCCAGCAGTTATGGGACTACCAACACAGATACGCAGTATTTT
CASSYGTTNTDTQYF
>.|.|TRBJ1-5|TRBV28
TGTGCCAGCAGTTCGAGGCAGCCCCAGCATTTT
CASSSRQPQHF
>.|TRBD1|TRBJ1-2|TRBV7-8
TGTGCCAGCAGCCCGGGGGTTGGACAGGCGAAGAGTCACGGCTATGGCTACACCTTC
CASSPGVGQAKSHGYGYTF
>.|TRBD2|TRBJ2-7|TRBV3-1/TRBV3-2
TGTGCCAGCAGCCGGGGCGGGAGATACTACGAGCAGTACTTC
CASSRGGRYYEQYF
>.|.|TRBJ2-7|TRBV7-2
TGTGCCAGCAGCGCGGGACAGTTCGTAACCTACGAGCAGTACTTC
CASSAGQFVTYEQYF
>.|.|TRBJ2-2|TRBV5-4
TGTGCCAGCAGCTGGGGTCAGGGGGGCACCGGGGAGCTGTTTTTT
CASSWGQGGTGELFF
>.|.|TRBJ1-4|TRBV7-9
TGTGCCAGCAGCTTAGAACAGGAGAGACTGTTTTTT
CASSLEQERLFF
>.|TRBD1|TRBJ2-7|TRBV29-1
TGCAGCGCCCGAGGTGACAGGGCCTACGAGCAGTACTTC
CSARGDRAYEQYF
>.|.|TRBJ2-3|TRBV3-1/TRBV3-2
TGTGCCAGCAGCCTCTACGGGAGTAGCACAGATACGCAGTATTTT
CASSLYGSSTDTQYF
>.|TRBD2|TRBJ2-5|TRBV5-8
TGTGCCAGCAGCTTTTTTGGACTAGCGGAAGAGACCCAGTACTTC
CASSFFGLAEETQYF
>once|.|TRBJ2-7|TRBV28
TGTGCCAGCGCGTTCGGAGGACGGTCCGAGCAGTACTTC
CASAFGGRSEQYF
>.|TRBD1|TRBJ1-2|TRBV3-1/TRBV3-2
TGTGCCAGCAGCCTTTCCCTCGACAGGGGAAGGGACTATGGCTACACCTTC
CASSLSLDRGRDYGYTF
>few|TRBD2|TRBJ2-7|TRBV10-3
TGTGCCATCAAACGTCTAGCGGAGTCCTACGAGCAGTACTTC
CAIKRLAESYEQYF
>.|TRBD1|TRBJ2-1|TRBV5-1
TGCGCCAGCCGCGCTGGGACAGGGGCCAATGAGCAGTTCTTC
CASRAGTGANEQFF
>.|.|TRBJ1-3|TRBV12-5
TGTGCTAGTGGTTTGGTACGAGGAGTTTTTAGAAACACCATATATTTT
CASGLVRGVFRNTIYF
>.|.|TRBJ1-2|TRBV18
TGTGCCAGCTCACCAGAGTCTAACTATGGCTACACCTTC
CASSPESNYGYTF
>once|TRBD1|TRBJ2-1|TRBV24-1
TGTGCCACCTTGGGGGGACAGGGATCCTACAATGAGCAGTTCTTC
CATLGGQGSYNEQFF
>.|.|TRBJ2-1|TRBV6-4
TGTGCCAGCAGTGAAAATAGCGGAACCTACAATGAGCAGTTCTTC
CASSENSGTYNEQFF
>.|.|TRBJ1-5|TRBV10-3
TGTGCCATCAGCACGGGGGGAAATCAGCCCCAGCATTTT
CAISTGGNQPQHF
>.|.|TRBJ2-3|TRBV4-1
TGCGCCAGCAGCCAGGGCGGGCTGACTCTAGCGACAGGCACAGATACGCAGTATTTT
CASSQGGLTLATGTDTQYF
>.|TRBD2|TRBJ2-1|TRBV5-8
TGTGCCAGCAGACAGGGACTAGCGGGTGTAGGTGAGCAGTTCTTC
CASRQGLAGVGEQFF
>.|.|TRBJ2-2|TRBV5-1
TGCGCCAGCAGCTTGGCTTTGGCGGGCGGGGAGCTGTTTTTT
CASSLALAGGELFF
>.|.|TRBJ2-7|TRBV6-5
TGTGCCAGCAGTTACCGGGACTCCTACGAGCAGTACTTC
CASSYRDSYEQYF
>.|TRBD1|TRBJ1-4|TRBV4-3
TGCGCCAGCAGCCAGAGGACAGGACACGAAAAACTGTTTTTT
CASSQRTGHEKLFF
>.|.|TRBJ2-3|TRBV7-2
TGTGCCAGCAGCTTAGATCCCGACAGTAGCACAGATACGCAGTATTTT
CASSLDPDSSTDTQYF
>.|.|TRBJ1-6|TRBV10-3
TGTGCCATCAGTGCCGATCAGGGTAGCTCACCCCTCCACTTT
CAISADQGSSPLHF
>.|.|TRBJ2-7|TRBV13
TGTGCCAGCAGCTTAGGGAGGCTCCGGGACACAAGCTACGAGCAGTACTTC
CASSLGRLRDTSYEQYF
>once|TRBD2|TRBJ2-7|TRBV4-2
TGTGCCAGCAGCCAAGATATCGCTAGCGGGTCTGCCGAGCAGTACTTC
CASSQDIASGSAEQYF
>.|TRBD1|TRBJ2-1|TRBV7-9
TGTGCCAGCAGCTTAGTGACAGGGGGCAATGAGCAGTTCTTC
CASSLVTGGNEQFF
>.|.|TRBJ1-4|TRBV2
TGTGCCAGCTCTATAGCCATTACTAATGAAAAACTGTTTTTT
CASSIAITNEKLFF
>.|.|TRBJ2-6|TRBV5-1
TGCGCCAGCAGCCCAACCGGTGGGGCCAACGTCCTGACTTTC
CASSPTGGANVLTF
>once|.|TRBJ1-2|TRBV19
TGTGCCAGTAGCCCTGGGAGGGTGTCTGACTATGGCTACACCTTC
CASSPGRVSDYGYTF
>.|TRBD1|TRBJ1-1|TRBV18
TGTGCCAGCTCAGGCCAGGGGGGCAACACTGAAGCTTTCTTT
CASSGQGGNTEAFF
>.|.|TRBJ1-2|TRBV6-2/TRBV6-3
TGTGCCAGCAGTTACTCGACAGTTCTCGGGAACTATGGCTACACCTTC
CASSYSTVLGNYGYTF